These 22 T cell receptor beta chains came from one sample sequenced in a study of control samples from healthy donors and cancer patients. Some clones are missing from TCRdb's copy, which holds only in-frame ones; the method was immunoSEQ multiplex PCR. Of about 63,000 clones detected, roughly 85% appear once; the ten largest clones hold roughly 5.1%. The sequenced sample was blood. The origin of the receptors is a man aged 35 to 55 in good health.

The CDR3 reads CASSPYRTTLYGYTF. The CDR3 coding sequence is TGCGCCAGCAGCCCCTACAGGACTACCCTCTATGGCTACACCTTC. The rearrangement links TRBV5-1 to TRBJ1-2; perhaps TRBD1 as D (5 bases). The CDR3 length is 15 residues. The germline V and J ends were trimmed by 4 bases and 4 bases, with 17 bases remaining between them. Germline V CDR1 and CDR2: SGHRS, YFSETQ.

This chain uses TRBV15 with TRBJ2-3, with D tentatively TRBD1 (5 bases). This CDR3 has 15 amino acids. Deletions cut 1 base from V and 2 bases from J, with 10 bases between. CDR1 and CDR2 from the germline V gene are LNHNV and YYDKDF (reference sequence). The CDR3 nucleotides are TGTGCCACCAGCAGAGTAGCAGGGCACACAGATACGCAGTATTTT. Protein: CATSRVAGHTDTQYF.

The chain recombines TRBV5-5 with TRBJ1-2, with 11 positions matching TRBD1. Trimming cost V 2 bases and J 6 bases; bases outside gene matches: 9. Germline V gene sequence: CDR1 SGHKS, CDR2 YYEKEE (reference sequence). The CDR3 is 16 amino acids. The CDR3 region has the DNA TGTGCCAGCAGCTTCCCCAGGGACAGGGGGGCAGATGGCTACACCTTC. Protein sequence: CASSFPRDRGADGYTF.

The chain employs TRBV11-1 and TRBJ2-5; no reliable D call. Germline CDR1 and CDR2: SGHAT and FQDESV (reference sequence). Between the trimmed V and J ends, which lost 3 bases and 11 bases, there was a span of 16 bases. The CDR3 is 13 residues long. DNA of the CDR3: TGTGCCAGCAGCTTTCCGACCCGGAGCGATCAGTACTTC. It codes for CASSFPTRSDQYF.

The sample holds a few counts of this clone. The chain recombines TRBV19 with TRBJ1-4, with D perhaps matching TRBD1 (5 bases). The V end was cut by 3 bases, the J end by 11 bases, with 16 bases between. CDR1 and CDR2 from the germline V gene are LNHDA and SQIVND (reference sequence). This CDR3 spans 14 amino acids. CDR3 sequence: CASSMDTDGVKLFF. The CDR3 DNA is TGTGCCAGTAGTATGGACACGGACGGAGTGAAACTGTTTTTT.

V and J are TRBV9 and TRBJ1-4, with 9 bases fitting TRBD1. Germline V CDR1 and CDR2: SGDLS, YYNGEE. This CDR3 has 16 residues. V lost 4 bases and J lost 2; bases outside the gene matches: 6. Here the CDR3 reads CASSYRGRGTNEKLFF. DNA for the CDR3: TGTGCCAGCAGCTACAGGGGGCGGGGGACTAATGAAAAACTGTTTTTT.

The chain is built from TRBV29-1 and TRBJ1-4; D might be TRBD1 (6 bases). This CDR3 has 12 amino acids. V lost 4 bases and J 7 bases, leaving 10 bases between the germline ends. From germline, CDR1 is SQVTM and CDR2 ANQGSEA. The CDR3 protein is CSVAGEGEKLFF. Written as DNA, the CDR3 is TGCAGCGTTGCAGGGGAGGGTGAAAAACTGTTTTTT.

V usage is TRBV7-8 and J usage is TRBJ1-3; 11 bases are shared with TRBD1. In germline, CDR1 is SGHVS, CDR2 FQNEAQ. The V segment lost 5 bases and the J segment 1 base; nucleotides outside the gene matches: 10. The CDR3 loop spans 18 amino acids. CDR3 region: CASSPTLGDRGSGNTIYF. The CDR3 nucleotides are TGTGCCAGCAGCCCTACACTCGGGGACAGGGGGTCTGGAAACACCATATATTTT.

This clone was picked up one time. This chain uses TRBV9 with TRBJ2-1; 9 nucleotides agree with TRBD2. V lost 2 bases and J lost 4; bases outside the gene matches: 4. The length of the CDR3 is 15 residues. Germline lookup yields CDR1 SGDLS and CDR2 YYNGEE. The CDR3 DNA reads as TGTGCCAGCAGCGTGGGACTAGCATCGTACAATGAGCAGTTCTTC. It translates to CASSVGLASYNEQFF. Full variable domain (missing parts from reference TRBV9 and TRBJ2-1): DSGVTQTPKHLITATGQRVTLRCSPRSGDLSVYWYQQSLDQGLQFLIQYYNGEERAKGNILERFSAQQFPDLHSELNLSSLELGDSALYFCASSVGLASYNEQFFGPGTRLTVL.

This clone came up once. The chain recombines TRBV3-1 (or the pseudogene TRBV3-2) with TRBJ2-7; TRBD1 matches 7 bases. J lost 7 bases, V lost 6 bases, and 9 bases had no gene match. Germline V gene sequence: CDR1 LGHDT, CDR2 YNNKEL (reference sequence). This CDR3 is built from 13 residues. The CDR3 sequence is CASRDTGVREQYF. The CDR3 DNA reads TGTGCCAGCAGAGATACAGGGGTCAGGGAGCAGTACTTC.

The gene calls are TRBV11-3 and TRBJ2-5; 9 bases line up with TRBD2. J gave up 4 bases and V 4 bases, and 10 bases lay outside the gene matches. Germline V gene sequence: CDR1 SGHNT, CDR2 YENEEA. The CDR3 has 16 amino acids. The CDR3 is CASSSGGAGGRETQYF. The CDR3 DNA follows: TGTGCCAGCAGCTCGGGCGGAGCGGGGGGTAGAGAGACCCAGTACTTC. The entire variable domain, with the rest obtained from reference TRBV11-3 and TRBJ2-5, is as follows: EAGVVQSPRYKIIEKKQPVAFWCNPISGHNTLYWYLQNLGQGPELLIRYENEEAVDDSQLPKDRFSAERLKGVDSTLKIQPAELGDSAVYLCASSSGGAGGRETQYFGPGTRLLVL.

The gene calls are TRBV19 and TRBJ1-3; D is possibly TRBD1 (6 bases). Trimming removed 5 bases from V and 1 base from J, with 15 bases in between. The CDR3 sequence is 16 residues long. Germline CDR1 and CDR2: LNHDA and SQIVND (reference sequence). CDR3 amino acids: CASSLPGRGSGNTIYF. The DNA of the CDR3 is TGTGCCAGTAGTCTCCCGGGCAGGGGTTCTGGAAACACCATATATTTT.

The genes are TRBV28 and TRBJ1-5; 9 nucleotides match TRBD1. Trimming removed 6 bases from V and 4 bases from J; junction bases left unmatched: 10. This CDR3 spans 16 amino acids. Germline assignment: CDR1 MDHEN and CDR2 SYDVKM. The CDR3 region is CASSPPGGTGNQPQHF. The CDR3 DNA follows: TGTGCCAGCAGCCCTCCGGGGGGGACAGGGAATCAGCCCCAGCATTTT.

V is TRBV7-6 and J is TRBJ2-5, with 10 nucleotides matching TRBD2. CDR1 is SGHVS, CDR2 FNYEAQ, per germline. Trimming removed 2 bases from V and 5 bases from J; junction bases left unmatched: 8. CDR3 size: 16 residues. The CDR3 reads CASSLMGPGLAETQYF. DNA of the CDR3: TGTGCCAGCAGCTTAATGGGACCGGGACTAGCGGAGACCCAGTACTTC.

The V gene is TRBV4-3, the J gene TRBJ2-1, with 9 positions matching TRBD1. The length of the CDR3 is 17 residues. CDR1 is LGHNA, CDR2 YSLEER, per germline. V shed 0 bases, J shed 3 bases, and the junction held 6 bases outside the gene matches. The chain's CDR3 is CASSQERTGDVYNEQFF. CDR3 nucleotide sequence: TGCGCCAGCAGCCAAGAACGGACAGGGGATGTCTACAATGAGCAGTTCTTC.

The CDR3 DNA follows: TGCGCCAGCAGCTTCTTAGTGGCGGAGGAAACCAATCAGCCCCAGCATTTT. Its translation is CASSFLVAEETNQPQHF. The rearrangement uses TRBV5-1 and TRBJ1-5, with D unclear. CDR3 length: 17 residues. V lost 2 bases and J lost 3, with 18 bases in between. Germline CDR1 is SGHRS and CDR2 is YFSETQ.

This clone was recorded once. The rearrangement joins TRBV6-1 to TRBJ2-3, with D hard to call. Germline V gene data show CDR1 as MNHNS and CDR2 as SASEGT. V dropped 7 bases and J dropped 5 bases, with 16 bases sitting between them. This CDR3 is 14 amino acids long. In DNA form, the CDR3 reads TGTGCCAGCATCCCCCGCCCGTCGGGAGATACGCAGTATTTT. Its protein product is CASIPRPSGDTQYF.

The chain carries TRBV7-9 and TRBJ2-7; TRBD2 aligns across 11 bases. The CDR3 has 15 amino acids. Germline V CDR1 and CDR2: SEHNR, FQNEAQ (reference sequence). V gave up 2 bases and J gave up 0 bases; unmatched junction bases: 0. The CDR3 loop is CASSLLAGGSYEQYF. CDR3 nucleotide sequence: TGTGCCAGCAGCTTACTAGCGGGGGGCTCCTACGAGCAGTACTTC.

V gene TRBV4-3 combines with J gene TRBJ1-1, with D unresolved. CDR1 and CDR2 (germline): LGHNA, YSLEER. The CDR3 is 16 amino acids. Trimming took 0 bases from V and 1 from J, leaving 12 bases between them. The CDR3 DNA reads TGCGCCAGCAGCCAAGATGCGGCGCGGTCGAACACTGAAGCTTTCTTT. It is translated as CASSQDAARSNTEAFF.

The rearrangement uses TRBV10-3 and TRBJ2-7; possible D gene TRBD2, 7 bases. V was shortened by 4 bases and J by 3 bases, with 13 bases between the two germline ends. This CDR3 has 14 residues. Looked up from germline, CDR1 is ENHRY and CDR2 is SYGVKD. CDR3 loop: CAISGAGANYEQYF. DNA of the CDR3: TGTGCCATCAGTGGCGCGGGGGCAAACTACGAGCAGTACTTC.

J is TRBJ1-2 and V is TRBV19, with 9 bases aligning to TRBD1. The germline V gene encodes CDR1 LNHDA and CDR2 SQIVND (reference sequence). With 7 bases clipped from V and 5 bases from J, the junction kept 5 bases outside the gene matches. The CDR3 covers 13 residues. The CDR3 loop reads CASIPGQGYGYTF. CDR3 DNA: TGTGCCAGTATACCGGGACAGGGATATGGCTACACCTTC.

In its sample, this clone was seen once. The chain combines TRBV6-4 with TRBJ1-2; 7 bases are shared with TRBD1. Trimming took 0 bases from V and 8 from J; bases not matched to a gene: 9. Germline CDR1 MRHNA, CDR2 SNTAGT. The CDR3 runs 15 residues. CDR3 nucleotides: TGTGCCAGCAGTGACTCGAGGGGACAGCATGAGGGCTACACCTTC. Its protein is CASSDSRGQHEGYTF.